This T cell receptor beta chain was captured by sequencing in a study of blood T cells in healthy people across ages. This clonotype was counted between two and nine times. Together with a sample-barcoded 5' primer, a J-beta primer mix was included in a second PCR lasting about 7 to 11 cycles. MiXCR, run by TCRdb on the 5' RACE reads, gives a single entry per CDR3 protein. The sample shows around 1,100,000 distinct CDR3 sequences, around two fifths of them seen only once. Sample: blood. The receptor was derived from a young man in good health.

The CDR3 sequence: CASSYSGQGFNNEQFF. In nucleotides, the CDR3 is TGTGCCAGCAGTTACTCGGGACAGGGGTTTAACAATGAGCAGTTCTTC. The J gene is TRBJ2-1, the V gene TRBV6-5; 10 bases line up with TRBD1. V lost 0 bases and J lost 5; bases outside the gene matches: 4. This CDR3 region has 16 residues. The germline CDR1 and CDR2 sequences are MNHEY and SVGAGI.